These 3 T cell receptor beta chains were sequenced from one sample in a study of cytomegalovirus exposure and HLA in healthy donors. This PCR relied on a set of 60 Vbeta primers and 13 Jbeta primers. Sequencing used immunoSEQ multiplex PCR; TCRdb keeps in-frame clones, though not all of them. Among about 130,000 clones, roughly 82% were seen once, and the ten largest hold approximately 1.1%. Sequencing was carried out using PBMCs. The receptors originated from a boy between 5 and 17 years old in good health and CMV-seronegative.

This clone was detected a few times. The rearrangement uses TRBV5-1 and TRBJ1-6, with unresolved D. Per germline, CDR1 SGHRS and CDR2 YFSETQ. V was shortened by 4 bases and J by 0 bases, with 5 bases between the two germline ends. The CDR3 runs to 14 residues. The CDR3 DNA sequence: TGCGCCAGCAGCCTCCCCTCCTATAATTCACCCCTCCACTTT. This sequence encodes CASSLPSYNSPLHF.

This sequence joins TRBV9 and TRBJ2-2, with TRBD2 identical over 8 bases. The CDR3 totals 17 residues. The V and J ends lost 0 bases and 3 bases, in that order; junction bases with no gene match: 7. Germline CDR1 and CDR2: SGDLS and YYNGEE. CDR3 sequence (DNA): TGTGCCAGCAGCGTAGGAAGCGGGAGTATGTACACCGGGGAGCTGTTTTTT. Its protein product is CASSVGSGSMYTGELFF. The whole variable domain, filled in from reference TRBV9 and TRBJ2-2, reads DSGVTQTPKHLITATGQRVTLRCSPRSGDLSVYWYQQSLDQGLQFLIQYYNGEERAKGNILERFSAQQFPDLHSELNLSSLELGDSALYFCASSVGSGSMYTGELFFGEGSRLTVL.

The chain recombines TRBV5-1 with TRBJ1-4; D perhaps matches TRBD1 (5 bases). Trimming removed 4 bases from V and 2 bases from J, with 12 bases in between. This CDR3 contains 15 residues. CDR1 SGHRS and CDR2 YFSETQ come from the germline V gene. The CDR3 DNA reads TGCGCCAGCAGCGCGTCGACAGTTACTAATGAAAAACTGTTTTTT. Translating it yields CASSASTVTNEKLFF.